A single sample gave rise to the 29 T cell receptor beta chains below, sequenced in a study of T cells after yellow fever vaccination. TCRdb recomputed calls from the 5' RACE reads with MiXCR, one row per CDR3 protein. The data hold about 74,000 distinct CDR3 sequences, with approximately 7.7% observed a single time. The sample consisted of CD8+ T cells sorted from PBMCs, taken 5 days after the first yellow fever vaccination. Receptors were obtained from a man aged 18-30 years who received the YFV17D yellow fever vaccine.

At least ten counts were recorded for this clonotype. The rearrangement uses TRBV3-1 and TRBJ2-2, with a weak D call TRBD2 (5 bases). The CDR3 sequence is 15 residues long. Trimming took off 3 bases at V and 5 bases at J, with 13 bases between the two ends. Per germline, CDR1 LGHDT and CDR2 YNNKEL (reference sequence). CDR3 bases: TGTGCCAGCAGCCACCCCGGAGGCGGGACCGGGGAGCTGTTTTTT. This sequence encodes CASSHPGGGTGELFF. Variable domain in full (rest from reference TRBV3-1 and TRBJ2-2): DTAVSQTPKYLVTQMGNDKSIKCEQNLGHDTMYWYKQDSKKFLKIMFSYNNKELIINETVPNRFSPKSPDKAHLNLHINSLELGDSAVYFCASSHPGGGTGELFFGEGSRLTVL.

This clonotype was seen at least ten times. The V and J genes are TRBV11-2 and TRBJ2-7; possibly TRBD2 for D (5 bases). Between the trimmed V and J ends, which lost 3 bases and 4 bases, there was a span of 10 bases. CDR1 is SGHAT and CDR2 is FQNNGV in the germline V gene. The CDR3 length is 13 residues. The DNA of the CDR3 is TGTGCCAGCAGCTTTGGCCTAGCTTACGAGCAGTACTTC. Translation: CASSFGLAYEQYF.

At least ten counts were recorded for this clonotype. In nucleotides, the CDR3 is TGTGCCAGCAGCTTACAAGCAGGCGAGCAGTACGTC. Encoded protein: CASSLQAGEQYV. This chain links TRBV5-5 with TRBJ2-7, with no clear D. Germline assignment: CDR1 SGHKS and CDR2 YYEKEE (reference sequence). There are 12 residues in the CDR3. Trimming pared 2 bases from V and 6 bases from J, leaving 9 bases between.

This clonotype was detected ten times or more. The chain links TRBV28 to TRBJ1-2, with a possible D match to TRBD1 (5 bases). The CDR3 is made up of 13 amino acids. Trimming shortened V by 5 bases and J by 0 bases, and 7 bases separated the two germline ends. Germline lookup yields CDR1 MDHEN and CDR2 SYDVKM. CDR3 sequence reads: CASSPGANYGYTF. The CDR3 region has the DNA TGTGCCAGCAGTCCGGGGGCTAACTATGGCTACACCTTC.

This clonotype was found many times. J is TRBJ2-1 and V is TRBV20-1; 12 positions match TRBD2. This CDR3 contains 16 residues. The J segment lost 6 bases and the V segment lost 0 bases, leaving 6 bases of the junction unmatched. CDR1 DFQATT and CDR2 SNEGSKA come from the germline V gene (reference sequence). The CDR3 protein is CSARDRLAGGTNEQFF. The CDR3 DNA sequence: TGCAGTGCTAGAGATCGGCTAGCGGGGGGGACCAATGAGCAGTTCTTC.

This clonotype was seen at least ten times. The chain employs TRBV6-5 and TRBJ2-5; no firm D call. The CDR3 is 14 residues long. Trimming took 1 base from V and 5 from J, leaving 11 bases between them. CDR1 and CDR2 (germline): MNHEY, SVGAGI. CDR3 amino acids: CASSYWGLGETQYF. CDR3 in DNA: TGTGCCAGCAGTTACTGGGGTCTAGGGGAGACCCAGTACTTC.

The rearrangement links TRBV7-2 to TRBJ2-1, with D uncertain. The CDR3 contains 13 residues. Trimming pared 2 bases from V and 8 bases from J, leaving 10 bases between. The germline gives CDR1 SGHTA, CDR2 FQGNSA. CDR3 region: CASSLYMGYEQFF. CDR3 coding DNA: TGTGCCAGCAGCTTATACATGGGTTATGAGCAGTTCTTC.

This clonotype came up a few times. This sequence joins TRBV7-9 and TRBJ1-1, with 7 bases matching TRBD1. Per germline, CDR1 SEHNR and CDR2 FQNEAQ (reference sequence). This CDR3 spans 14 amino acids. After removal of 4 bases from V and 6 bases from J, the junction contained 8 bases not matched to a gene. The CDR3 bases are TGTGCCAGCAGCTCACAGGGGTTCATCGCTGAAGCTTTCTTT. It translates to CASSSQGFIAEAFF.

This clonotype was counted a few times. V gene TRBV27 combines with J gene TRBJ1-2; unclear D gene. This CDR3 contains 17 residues. The V gene's germline CDR1 is MNHEY and CDR2 SMNVEV (reference sequence). V lost 8 bases and J lost 8, with 30 bases in between. The CDR3, as DNA: TGTGCCAGCTCCTCACGTTGGCGTTCCCCACAAACGGGAGGCTACACCTTC. It encodes CASSSRWRSPQTGGYTF.

The chain combines TRBV20-1 with TRBJ2-2; D may correspond to TRBD1 or TRBD2 (5 bases each). The CDR3 is made up of 14 amino acids. The V end lost 2 bases, the J end lost 4 bases, and 11 bases lay between the germline ends. CDR1 and CDR2 (germline): DFQATT, SNEGSKA (reference sequence). The CDR3 nucleotides are TGCAGTGCTAGAACGGGGCCAGTCACCGGGGAGCTGTTTTTT. This translates into CSARTGPVTGELFF.

Many counts were recorded for this clonotype. The chain couples TRBV29-1 to TRBJ1-3; D remains unclear. Germline CDR1 is SQVTM and CDR2 is ANQGSEA. There are 11 residues in the CDR3. Written as DNA, the CDR3 is TGCAGTGGGCAGGCTGGAAACACCATATATTTT. Residues: CSGQAGNTIYF.

This clonotype was recorded many times. V is TRBV5-1 and J is TRBJ2-7; weak D call: TRBD2 (5 bases). The CDR3 totals 13 residues. With 6 bases removed from V and 2 bases from J, the gap between germline ends came to 12 bases. Per germline, CDR1 SGHRS and CDR2 YFSETQ. CDR3 protein: CASTDPSTYEQYV. The CDR3 DNA follows: TGCGCCAGCACTGACCCTAGCACCTACGAGCAGTACGTC.

The genes are TRBV12-3 or TRBV12-4 and TRBJ2-7; D not resolved. Trimming cost V 0 bases and J 2 bases, with 8 bases left between them. The CDR3 sequence is 14 residues long. CDR3 protein: CASSLAGITYEQYF. DNA for the CDR3: TGTGCCAGCAGTTTAGCGGGGATCACCTACGAGCAGTACTTC.

This clonotype has more than one count but fewer than ten. The J gene is TRBJ2-7, the V gene TRBV3-1, with D maybe TRBD1 (6 bases). The CDR3 length is 14 residues. The germline gives CDR1 LGHDT, CDR2 YNNKEL (reference sequence). Trimming took off 1 base at V and 2 bases at J, with 9 bases between the two ends. The CDR3, as DNA: TGTGCCAGCAGCCAAGGTTCAGGGGCCTACGAGCAGTACTTC. Protein product: CASSQGSGAYEQYF.

This sequence joins TRBV6-2 or TRBV6-3 and TRBJ2-7; no clear D gene. The CDR3 runs 15 residues. Trimming removed 5 bases at V and 0 bases at J, with 14 bases between. CDR1 is MNHEY and CDR2 is SVGEGT in the germline V gene. The CDR3 region has the DNA TGTGCCAGCAGTCTTACCGGGTCTATCTCCTACGAGCAGTACGTC. It specifies CASSLTGSISYEQYV.

This clonotype was picked up many times. Mismatch with germline at one junction end may stem from a read error. The genes are TRBV27 and TRBJ2-7, with a tentative D call TRBD1 (5 bases). The CDR3 is made up of 8 amino acids. CDR1 is MNHEY and CDR2 is SMNVEV in the germline V gene (reference sequence). The CDR3 sequence: CASKGHHF. CDR3 in DNA: TGTGCCAGCAAAGGACATCACTTC.

At least ten counts were recorded for this clonotype. This chain uses TRBV4-1 with TRBJ2-1, with D perhaps matching TRBD2 (6 bases). Trimming removed 2 bases at V and 8 bases at J, with 13 bases between. Germline V gene data show CDR1 as MGHRA and CDR2 as YSYEKL. This CDR3 is built from 14 residues. This CDR3 is CASSQLLREDEQFF. The CDR3 nucleotides read TGCGCCAGCAGCCAACTATTAAGGGAGGATGAGCAGTTCTTC.

This clonotype was seen ten or more times. As DNA, the CDR3 is TGTGCCAGCAGCTTAGCGCAAGGGACAGGGCTTTCGGGTGAGCAGTACTTC. Its translation: CASSLAQGTGLSGEQYF. The rearrangement joins TRBV7-6 to TRBJ2-7; 9 bases fit TRBD1. This CDR3 has 17 residues. V was pared by 0 bases and J by 7 bases, with 13 bases of the junction left unmatched. Germline V gene lookup returns CDR1 SGHVS and CDR2 FNYEAQ.

This clonotype was counted ten times or more. The chain employs TRBV3-1 and TRBJ2-3; TRBD2 might be the D (5 bases). Trimming pared 4 bases from V and 0 bases from J, leaving 23 bases between. The CDR3 totals 19 residues. Germline loops: CDR1 LGHDT, CDR2 YNNKEL (reference sequence). Here the CDR3 DNA reads TGTGCCAGCAGCCGGATAGGTCGAAAAGCGGAGCTTAGCACAGATACGCAGTATTTT. This translates into CASSRIGRKAELSTDTQYF.

Many counts were recorded for this clonotype. This chain links TRBV28 with TRBJ2-7, with TRBD1 identical over 8 bases. Germline V gene data show CDR1 as MDHEN and CDR2 as SYDVKM. With 3 bases clipped from V and 4 bases from J, the junction kept 11 bases outside the gene matches. CDR3 length equals 16 residues. The CDR3 DNA reads as TGTGCCAGCAGTTTCGGTAGTCGGACAGGGCATTACGAGCAGTACGTC. It is translated as CASSFGSRTGHYEQYV.

About this clonotype itself: This may be a read error: a much more frequent sequence differs by one nucleotide. The rearrangement links TRBV28 to TRBJ1-1; unclear D gene. Deletions cut 5 bases from V and 10 bases from J, with 11 bases between. The CDR3 extends over 11 amino acids. Germline CDR1 is MDHEN and CDR2 is SYDVKM. CDR3 coding DNA: TGTGCCAGCAGTCTCGGGTATGGAGCTTTCTTT. Translation: CASSLGYGAFF.

The sample holds a few counts of this clonotype. The chain is built from TRBV10-3 and TRBJ2-1; TRBD2 agrees at 11 bases. This CDR3 is 18 amino acids long. Looked up from germline, CDR1 is ENHRY and CDR2 is SYGVKD. J lost 2 bases, V lost 5 bases, and 11 bases had no gene match. CDR3 residues: CAISSDRSGLAAYNEQFF. The DNA for the CDR3 is TGTGCCATCAGTTCGGACCGATCGGGACTAGCGGCCTACAATGAGCAGTTCTTC.

The CDR3 coding sequence is TGTGCCAGCAGCTTTACCTATGGCTACACCTTC. Protein product: CASSFTYGYTF. The chain is built from TRBV7-9 and TRBJ1-2, with D uncertain. Germline assignment: CDR1 SEHNR and CDR2 FQNEAQ (reference sequence). The V and J ends lost 3 bases and 4 bases respectively, with 3 bases between them. CDR3 length: 11 amino acids.

In this sample, this clonotype turned up many times. The gene calls are TRBV4-3 and TRBJ2-1, with TRBD2 matching over 8 bases. With V trimmed by 0 bases and J by 0 bases, 1 base remained unmatched. The CDR3 runs 16 residues. Per germline, CDR1 LGHNA and CDR2 YSLEER. The CDR3 DNA reads as TGCGCCAGCAGCCAAGATCTAGCGGGCTCCTACAATGAGCAGTTCTTC. This translates into CASSQDLAGSYNEQFF.

This clonotype was seen ten or more times. This sequence joins TRBV12-3 or TRBV12-4 and TRBJ1-4; TRBD1 aligns across 11 bases. The J segment lost 7 bases and the V segment lost 4 bases, leaving 2 bases of the junction unmatched. The CDR3 loop spans 14 amino acids. The CDR3 bases are TGTGCCAGCAGTTGGACAGGGGGCTTTGAAAAACTGTTTTTT. Translation: CASSWTGGFEKLFF.

On this clonotype: Just one base apart from a much larger clone, this may be a read error. J is TRBJ1-3 and V is TRBV5-1, with D uncertain. The V gene's germline CDR1 is SGHRS and CDR2 YFSETQ. This CDR3 is built from 14 residues. Here the CDR3 reads CARSLFGWRNTIYF. The DNA for the CDR3 is TGCGCCAGAAGCTTATTCGGTTGGAGAAACACCATATATTTT.

This clonotype was counted only a few times. The chain has TRBV6-5 and TRBJ1-1, with 7 bases fitting TRBD1. Per germline, CDR1 MNHEY and CDR2 SVGAGI. The CDR3 is 15 amino acids. J was trimmed by 1 base and V by 0 bases; bases with no gene match: 2. The DNA of the CDR3 is TGTGCCAGCAGTTACTCTAGGGGGCGGAACACTGAAGCTTTCTTT. Protein: CASSYSRGRNTEAFF.

This clonotype was counted between two and nine times. V is TRBV5-4 and J is TRBJ1-1; TRBD1 agrees at 7 bases. CDR3 length: 13 amino acids. In germline, CDR1 is SGHNT, CDR2 YYREEE (reference sequence). J was trimmed by 5 bases and V by 5 bases; bases with no gene match: 6. The CDR3 DNA reads TGTGCCAGCAGGCCTACAGGGGAGACTGAAGCTTTCTTT. Residues: CASRPTGETEAFF.

This clonotype was seen repeatedly, ten times or more. The chain combines TRBV5-5 with TRBJ2-2; D unresolved. The CDR3 has 16 amino acids. Germline CDR1 reads SGHKS; CDR2 reads YYEKEE (reference sequence). V lost 0 bases and J 2 bases, leaving 11 bases between the germline ends. This CDR3 is CASSLVVQANTGELFF. The CDR3 bases are TGTGCCAGCAGCTTGGTGGTGCAGGCCAACACCGGGGAGCTGTTTTTT.